This T cell receptor (beta chain) was identified during a study of blood T cell repertoires in COVID-19. Recruits, aged roughly 18 to 95 years, lived in 24 US areas. Two negative PCRs, clearance, or symptom resolution had been documented for recovered Cohort 3 donors. In the original workflow: Cell counts per sample came from amplifying reference gene primers. This table comes from immunoSEQ multiplex PCR, and its TCRdb copy is limited to in-frame clones, with some not included. Clone size and V and J calls were adopted from that table, with D and trimming inferred from the DNA. The table shows around 220,000 clones, with roughly 89% occurring only once. The CDR3 sequence is 13 residues long. The V segment lost 2 bases and the J segment 9 bases; nucleotides outside the gene matches: 2. CDR1 is SGHNT and CDR2 is YENEEA in the germline V gene. This clone was observed once.

V and J are TRBV11-3 and TRBJ2-1; TRBD2 aligns across 9 bases. Input material: PBMCs or T cells enriched from blood (not recorded which). The sequence was collected from a woman in her thirties or forties who had recovered from COVID-19. CDR3 sequence reads: CASSLLREGEQFF. The CDR3 DNA reads as TGTGCCAGCAGCTTACTGCGGGAGGGTGAGCAGTTCTTC.